This T cell receptor beta chain stems from a study of T cells in narcolepsy. Study-wide context: Healthy controls were enrolled alongside patients with narcolepsy type 1 or type 2.

Sequenced by immunoSEQ multiplex PCR; TCRdb stores in-frame clones only, minus some. The table includes fewer than 30,000 clones, roughly 86% detected once. For this clone: The target antigen is unknown.

Notes on the study in general: Same-patient CSF and blood CD4+ T cell clonotypes included HCRT-specific and TRIB2-specific autoreactive ones.

CDR1 is MGHDK and CDR2 is SYGVNS in the germline V gene. CDR3 length: 14 residues. Trimming left V 8 bases short and J 2 bases short, with 14 bases between. This chain connects TRBV25-1 to TRBJ2-3, with D perhaps TRBD1 (5 bases). The clonotype originates from a human donor with narcolepsy. The specimen sequenced was CD45RA- memory CD4+ T cells from PBMCs. CDR3 sequence: CASADRLYTDTQYF. CDR3 DNA: TGTGCCAGCGCCGACAGACTTTACACAGATACGCAGTATTTT.